Below, 13 T cell receptor beta chains from the same sample are listed, as sequenced in a study of post-analysis software for immune sequencing data. Findings and limits, study-wide: Patients had higher frequencies than controls of about 5 TRBV segments, including TRBV5-6, TRBV5-1 and TRBV20-1.

The antigens these receptors bind are not known. Every TCR beta cDNA library bore unique molecular identifiers. TCRdb called the PCR reads again in MiXCR, with one record for every CDR3 protein. Here the sample spans approximately 730,000 distinct CDR3 sequences, roughly 50% being singletons. The sample consisted of blood. These receptors originate from a girl aged 5-17 years with multiple sclerosis.

The V and J genes are TRBV20-1 and TRBJ2-4; D is unresolved. Germline V gene lookup returns CDR1 DFQATT and CDR2 SNEGSKA (reference sequence). Trimming removed 1 base at V and 4 bases at J, with 5 bases between. CDR3 length: 12 amino acids. The CDR3: CSARAGKNIQYF. The DNA for the CDR3 is TGCAGTGCTAGAGCCGGGAAAAACATTCAGTACTTC.

The chain is built from TRBV7-2 and TRBJ1-1, with D unclear. The CDR3 is 13 residues long. Looked up from germline, CDR1 is SGHTA and CDR2 is FQGNSA. Trimming removed 1 base at V and 6 bases at J, with 9 bases between. This chain's CDR3 is CASSLVPRAEAFF. For the CDR3, the DNA is TGTGCCAGCAGCTTAGTACCAAGGGCTGAAGCTTTCTTT. The complete variable domain, with remaining parts taken from reference TRBV7-2 and TRBJ1-1, reads GAGVSQSPSNKVTEKGKDVELRCDPISGHTALYWYRQSLGQGLEFLIYFQGNSAPDKSGLPSDRFSAERTGGSVSTLTIQRTQQEDSAVYLCASSLVPRAEAFFGQGTRLTVV.

The J gene is TRBJ2-1, the V gene TRBV10-3; 10 bases are shared with TRBD2. Germline assignment: CDR1 ENHRY and CDR2 SYGVKD. This CDR3 region has 15 residues. The V segment lost 6 bases and the J segment 0 bases; nucleotides outside the gene matches: 2. The DNA for the CDR3 is TGTGCCATCAGGGCTAGCGGGGGCTCCTACAATGAGCAGTTCTTC. Translated, it gives CAIRASGGSYNEQFF.

The V gene is TRBV6-5, the J gene TRBJ2-7, with a weak D call TRBD1 (5 bases). The germline V gene has CDR1 MNHEY and CDR2 SVGAGI. The CDR3 totals 14 residues. V shed 7 bases and J shed 6 bases, with 19 bases lying between them. The CDR3 spells CASTTPQAFGEQYF. As DNA, the CDR3 is TGTGCCAGCACCACCCCACAGGCATTTGGCGAGCAGTACTTC.

This clonotype was observed a handful of times. The chain uses TRBV5-5 and TRBJ2-7, with TRBD2 identical over 10 bases. Unmatched junction bases numbered 9, after V lost 6 bases and J lost 3 bases. This CDR3 region has 15 residues. The germline V gene encodes CDR1 SGHKS and CDR2 YYEKEE (reference sequence). The CDR3 loop is CASTLGVAGGYEQYF. DNA for the CDR3: TGTGCCAGCACCCTGGGGGTAGCGGGAGGCTACGAGCAGTACTTC.

This clonotype was found once. V and J are TRBV20-1 and TRBJ2-5, with 9 bases lining up with TRBD2. From germline, CDR1 is DFQATT and CDR2 SNEGSKA (reference sequence). This CDR3 spans 15 amino acids. With V trimmed by 2 bases and J by 2 bases, 6 bases remained unmatched. The CDR3 reads CSARPPTSGQETQYF. Here the CDR3 DNA reads TGCAGTGCTAGACCTCCGACTAGCGGACAAGAGACCCAGTACTTC.

In this sample, this clonotype turned up many times. The chain uses TRBV12-3 or TRBV12-4 and TRBJ1-1; D uncertain. The V and J ends lost 3 bases and 6 bases respectively, with 11 bases between them. The CDR3 is 13 residues long. CDR3 loop: CASSFLGGAEAFF. In DNA form, the CDR3 reads TGTGCCAGCAGTTTCCTGGGAGGCGCTGAAGCTTTCTTT.

This sequence joins TRBV6-2 or TRBV6-3 and TRBJ1-2; no reliable D call. Per germline, CDR1 MNHEY and CDR2 SVGEGT. The CDR3 is 15 residues long. V was cut by 4 bases and J by 8 bases, with 20 bases left in between. The CDR3 DNA reads TGTGCCAGCAGTTCGGCACGGACCTTCCCTTGGGGCTACACCTTC. Translating gives CASSSARTFPWGYTF.

The chain employs TRBV11-2 and TRBJ2-3, with 15 nucleotides matching TRBD2. Trimming took 6 bases from V and 0 from J; bases not matched to a gene: 7. From germline, CDR1 is SGHAT and CDR2 FQNNGV. This CDR3 region has 18 residues. CDR3 region: CASRPGLAGGSSTDTQYF. CDR3 sequence (DNA): TGTGCCAGCAGGCCCGGACTAGCGGGAGGGAGTAGCACAGATACGCAGTATTTT.

V gene TRBV10-3 combines with J gene TRBJ2-1, with no clear D. Trimming removed 6 bases from V and 0 bases from J, with 15 bases in between. This CDR3 contains 16 residues. The V gene's germline CDR1 is ENHRY and CDR2 SYGVKD. The CDR3 spells CAIRPSSLVSYNEQFF. In nucleotides, the CDR3 is TGTGCCATCAGGCCCTCTAGTCTAGTCTCCTACAATGAGCAGTTCTTC.

The CDR3 DNA reads TGTGCCAGCAGTGCGGGCGGCAAGGAGACCCAGTACTTC. Protein: CASSAGGKETQYF. The chain has TRBV6-1 and TRBJ2-7, with D hard to call. The J call may be incorrect, as the DNA end agrees better with TRBJ2-5. Germline values: CDR1 MNHNS, CDR2 SASEGT. The CDR3 loop spans 13 amino acids.

The V and J genes are TRBV20-1 and TRBJ2-1; no definite D call. Germline V gene data show CDR1 as DFQATT and CDR2 as SNEGSKA (reference sequence). The CDR3 sequence is 9 residues long. V was clipped by 4 bases and J by 13 bases, with 8 bases between them. The CDR3 DNA follows: TGCAGTGCTACGAACAGCCAGTTCTTC. Encoded protein: CSATNSQFF.

The rearrangement links TRBV5-1 to TRBJ2-2, with 7 nucleotides matching TRBD1. The length of the CDR3 is 15 residues. The V gene end was trimmed by 2 bases and the J gene end by 1 base; junction bases not matched to a gene: 2. The V gene's germline CDR1 is SGHRS and CDR2 YFSETQ. The CDR3 loop reads CASSLRTGNTGELFF. As DNA, the CDR3 is TGCGCCAGCAGCTTAAGGACAGGGAACACCGGGGAGCTGTTTTTT.